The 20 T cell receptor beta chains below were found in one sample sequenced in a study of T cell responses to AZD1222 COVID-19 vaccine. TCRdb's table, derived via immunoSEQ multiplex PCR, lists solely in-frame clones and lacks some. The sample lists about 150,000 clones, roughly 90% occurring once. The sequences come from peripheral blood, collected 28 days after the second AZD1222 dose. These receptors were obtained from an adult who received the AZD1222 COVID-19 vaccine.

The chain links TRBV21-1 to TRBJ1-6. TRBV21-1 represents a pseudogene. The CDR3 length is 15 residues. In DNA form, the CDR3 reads TGTGCCAGCAGCAAAGCGGAGGGAAGGAATTCACCCCTCCACTTT. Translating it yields CASSKAEGRNSPLHF.

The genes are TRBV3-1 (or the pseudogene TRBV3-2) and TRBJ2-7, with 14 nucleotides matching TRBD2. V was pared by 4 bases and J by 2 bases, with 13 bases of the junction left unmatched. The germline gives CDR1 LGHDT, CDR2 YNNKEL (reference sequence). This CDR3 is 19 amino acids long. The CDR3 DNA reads TGTGCCAGCAGCCCCGGACTAGCGGGAGGCCAAACCACGCCCTACGAGCAGTACTTC. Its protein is CASSPGLAGGQTTPYEQYF.

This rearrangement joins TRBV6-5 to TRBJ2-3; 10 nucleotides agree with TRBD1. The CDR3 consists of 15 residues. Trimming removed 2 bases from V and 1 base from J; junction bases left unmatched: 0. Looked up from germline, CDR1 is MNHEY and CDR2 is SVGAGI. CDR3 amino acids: CASSYGTGGTDTQYF. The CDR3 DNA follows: TGTGCCAGCAGTTACGGGACAGGGGGCACAGATACGCAGTATTTT.

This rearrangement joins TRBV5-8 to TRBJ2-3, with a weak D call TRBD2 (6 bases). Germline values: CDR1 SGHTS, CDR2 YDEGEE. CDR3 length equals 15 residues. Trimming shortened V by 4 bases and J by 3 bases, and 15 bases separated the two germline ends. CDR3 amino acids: CASSRSIGGTDTQYF. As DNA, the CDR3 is TGTGCCAGCAGCCGATCCATCGGGGGAACAGATACGCAGTATTTT.

CDR3 protein: CASSLDSGPRAYEQYF. CDR3 bases: TGTGCCAGCAGCTTAGATTCGGGCCCTCGAGCCTACGAGCAGTACTTC. The chain carries TRBV11-2 and TRBJ2-7, with D hard to call. The CDR3 consists of 16 residues. V dropped 0 bases and J dropped 2 bases, with 14 bases sitting between them. CDR1 SGHAT and CDR2 FQNNGV come from the germline V gene.

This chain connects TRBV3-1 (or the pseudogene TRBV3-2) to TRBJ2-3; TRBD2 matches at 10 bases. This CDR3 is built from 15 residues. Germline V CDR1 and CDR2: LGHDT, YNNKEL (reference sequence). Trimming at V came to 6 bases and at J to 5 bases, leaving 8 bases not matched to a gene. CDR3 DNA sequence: TGTGCCAGCAGTCCGCTAGCGGGAGTTAAAGATACGCAGTATTTT. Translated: CASSPLAGVKDTQYF.

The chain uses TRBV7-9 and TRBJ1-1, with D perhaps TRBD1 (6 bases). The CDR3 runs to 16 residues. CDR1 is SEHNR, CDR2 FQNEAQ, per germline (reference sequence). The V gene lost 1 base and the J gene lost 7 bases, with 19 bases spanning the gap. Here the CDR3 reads CASSLEVRGGLGEAFF. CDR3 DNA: TGTGCCAGCAGCTTAGAGGTCAGGGGAGGGTTGGGTGAAGCTTTCTTT.

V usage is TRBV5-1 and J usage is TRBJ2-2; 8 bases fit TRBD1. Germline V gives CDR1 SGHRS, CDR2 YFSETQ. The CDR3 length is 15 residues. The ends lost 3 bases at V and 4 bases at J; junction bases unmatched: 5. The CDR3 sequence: CASSYGQGGTGELFF. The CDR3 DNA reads TGCGCCAGCAGCTATGGACAGGGTGGCACCGGGGAGCTGTTTTTT.

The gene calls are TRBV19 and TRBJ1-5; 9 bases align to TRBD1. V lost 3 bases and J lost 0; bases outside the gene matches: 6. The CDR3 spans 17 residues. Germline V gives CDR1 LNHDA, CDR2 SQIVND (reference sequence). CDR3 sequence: CASSITGGRYSNQPQHF. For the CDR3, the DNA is TGTGCCAGTAGTATTACAGGGGGCCGCTATAGCAATCAGCCCCAGCATTTT. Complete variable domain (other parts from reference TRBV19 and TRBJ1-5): DGGITQSPKYLFRKEGQNVTLSCEQNLNHDAMYWYRQDPGQGLRLIYYSQIVNDFQKGDIAEGYSVSREKKESFPLTVTSAQKNPTAFYLCASSITGGRYSNQPQHFGDGTRLSIL.

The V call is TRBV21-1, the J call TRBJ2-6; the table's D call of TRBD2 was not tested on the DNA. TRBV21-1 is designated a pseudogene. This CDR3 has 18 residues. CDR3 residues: CASSKGHTEGSGANVLTF. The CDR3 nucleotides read TGTGCCAGCAGCAAAGGACATACGGAGGGCTCTGGGGCCAACGTCCTGACTTTC.

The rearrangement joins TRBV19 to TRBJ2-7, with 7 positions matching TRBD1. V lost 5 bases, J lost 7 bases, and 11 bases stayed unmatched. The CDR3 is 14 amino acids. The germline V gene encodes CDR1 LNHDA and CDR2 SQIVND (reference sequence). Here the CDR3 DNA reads TGTGCCAGTAGTGACGACAGGGTGCCTGGGGAGCAGTACTTC. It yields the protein CASSDDRVPGEQYF.

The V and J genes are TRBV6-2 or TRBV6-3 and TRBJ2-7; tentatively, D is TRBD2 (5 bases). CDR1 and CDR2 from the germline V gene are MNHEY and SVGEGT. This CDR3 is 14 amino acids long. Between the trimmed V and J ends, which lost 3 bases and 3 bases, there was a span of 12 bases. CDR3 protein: CASSYIEGSYEQYF. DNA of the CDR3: TGTGCCAGCAGTTATATCGAGGGTAGCTACGAGCAGTACTTC.

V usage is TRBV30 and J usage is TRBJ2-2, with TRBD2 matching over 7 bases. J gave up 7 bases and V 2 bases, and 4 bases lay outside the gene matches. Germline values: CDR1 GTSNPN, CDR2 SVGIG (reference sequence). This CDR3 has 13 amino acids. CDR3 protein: CAWSWSSGGELFF. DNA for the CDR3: TGTGCCTGGAGTTGGTCTAGCGGCGGGGAGCTGTTTTTT.

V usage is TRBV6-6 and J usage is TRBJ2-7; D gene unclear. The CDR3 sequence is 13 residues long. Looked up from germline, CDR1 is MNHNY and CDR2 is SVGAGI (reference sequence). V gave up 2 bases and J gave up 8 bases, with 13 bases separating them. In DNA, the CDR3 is TGTGCCAGCAGTTACAACTCTGGGTACAAGCAGTACTTC. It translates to CASSYNSGYKQYF.

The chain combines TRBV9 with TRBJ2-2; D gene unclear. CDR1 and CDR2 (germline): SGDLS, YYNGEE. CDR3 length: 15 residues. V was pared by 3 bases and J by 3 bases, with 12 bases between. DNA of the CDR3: TGTGCCAGCAGCGCCACGGCCTCTTACACCGGGGAGCTGTTTTTT. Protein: CASSATASYTGELFF.

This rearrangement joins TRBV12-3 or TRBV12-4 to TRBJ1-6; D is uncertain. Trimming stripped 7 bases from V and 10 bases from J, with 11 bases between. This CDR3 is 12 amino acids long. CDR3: CASNTLGSPLHF. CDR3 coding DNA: TGTGCCAGCAATACTCTTGGCTCACCCCTCCACTTT.

The CDR3 DNA reads as TGTGCCAGCAGTTACTCTTGGTCTGGGGATCGGTTTTTT. Its translation: CASSYSWSGDRFF. The chain recombines TRBV6-5 with TRBJ1-4, with no clear D. The germline V gene encodes CDR1 MNHEY and CDR2 SVGAGI. V lost 0 bases to trimming and J lost 16 bases, with 15 bases between them. The CDR3 is 13 residues long.

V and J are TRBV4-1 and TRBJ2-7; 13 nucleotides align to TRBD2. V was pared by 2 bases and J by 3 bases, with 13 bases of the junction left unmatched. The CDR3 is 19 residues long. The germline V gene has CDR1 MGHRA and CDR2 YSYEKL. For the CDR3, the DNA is TGCGCCAGCAGCCAACTCGCACTAGCGGGAGGGCTTCACTTCTACGAGCAGTACTTC. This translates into CASSQLALAGGLHFYEQYF.

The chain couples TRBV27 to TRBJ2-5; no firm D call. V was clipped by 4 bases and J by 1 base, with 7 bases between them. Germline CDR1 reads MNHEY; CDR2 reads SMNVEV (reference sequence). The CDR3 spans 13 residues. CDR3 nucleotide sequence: TGTGCCAGCAGTTCCCCGCCCCAAGAGACCCAGTACTTC. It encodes CASSSPPQETQYF.

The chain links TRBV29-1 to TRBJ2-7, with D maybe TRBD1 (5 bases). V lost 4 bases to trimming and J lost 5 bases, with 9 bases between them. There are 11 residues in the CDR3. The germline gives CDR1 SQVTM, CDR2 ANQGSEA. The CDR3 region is CSVARVDEQYF. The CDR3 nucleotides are TGCAGCGTTGCCAGGGTGGACGAGCAGTACTTC.